Sequencing of this T cell receptor beta chain was carried out in a study of cytomegalovirus exposure and HLA in healthy donors. Whole-study findings and limits: In a later analysis, TCR beta V- and J-gene trimming was associated with a missense DCLRE1C variant. Most sequenced TCRs were rare (though some public TCRs occurred in many donors). Reportedly, cytomegalovirus status was diagnosed with high sensitivity and specificity.

Looked up from germline, CDR1 is MNHEY and CDR2 is SVGAGI. Trimming at V came to 10 bases and at J to 8 bases, leaving 8 bases not matched to a gene. The CDR3 extends over 12 amino acids. PCR primers comprised 60 Vbeta and 13 Jbeta primers. The data were produced by immunoSEQ multiplex PCR, yet TCRdb's version contains in-frame clones alone and is incomplete. In total, the table holds roughly 100,000 clones. Of note for this clone: Its antigen is not identified.

J is TRBJ1-2 and V is TRBV6-5, with 9 nucleotides matching TRBD1. The sequence was obtained from a man between 50 and 59 years old in good health and CMV-seronegative. The specimen sequenced was PBMCs. CDR3 sequence (DNA): TGTGCCACCGTACAGGGGGCGGGAGGCTACACCTTC. Protein product: CATVQGAGGYTF.